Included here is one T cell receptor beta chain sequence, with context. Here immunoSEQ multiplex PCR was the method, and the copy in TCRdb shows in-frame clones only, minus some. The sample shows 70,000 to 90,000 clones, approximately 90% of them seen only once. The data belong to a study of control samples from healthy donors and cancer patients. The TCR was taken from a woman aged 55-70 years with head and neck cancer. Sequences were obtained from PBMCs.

CDR3 amino acids: CSASLAGGFLAYETQYF. DNA for the CDR3: TGCAGTGCTAGTCTGGCGGGAGGATTTTTGGCATACGAGACCCAGTACTTC. V gene TRBV20-1 combines with J gene TRBJ2-5; 8 bases align to TRBD2. J was trimmed by 5 bases and V by 3 bases; bases with no gene match: 17. Germline CDR1 reads DFQATT; CDR2 reads SNEGSKA (reference sequence). The CDR3 totals 17 residues.